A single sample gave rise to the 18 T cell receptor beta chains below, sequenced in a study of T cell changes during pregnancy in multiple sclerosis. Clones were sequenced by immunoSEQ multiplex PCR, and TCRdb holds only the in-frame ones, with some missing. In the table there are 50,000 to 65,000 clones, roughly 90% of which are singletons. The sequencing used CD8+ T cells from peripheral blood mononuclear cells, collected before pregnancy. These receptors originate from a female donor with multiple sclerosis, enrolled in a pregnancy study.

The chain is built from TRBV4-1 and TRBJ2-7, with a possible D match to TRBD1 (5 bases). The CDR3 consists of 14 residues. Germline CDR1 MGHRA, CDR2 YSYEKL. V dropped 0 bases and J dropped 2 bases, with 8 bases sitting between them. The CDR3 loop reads CASSQEPGTYEQYF. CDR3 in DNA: TGCGCCAGCAGCCAAGAGCCAGGGACCTACGAGCAGTACTTC.

The CDR3 is CASSLEGVSPLNSPLHF. The CDR3 region has the DNA TGTGCCAGCAGCTTAGAAGGGGTATCCCCCCTCAATTCACCCCTCCACTTT. This chain uses TRBV7-8 with TRBJ1-6, with D possibly being TRBD1 (5 bases). Germline values: CDR1 SGHVS, CDR2 FQNEAQ. The CDR3 spans 17 residues. Trimming took 1 base from V and 7 from J, leaving 17 bases between them.

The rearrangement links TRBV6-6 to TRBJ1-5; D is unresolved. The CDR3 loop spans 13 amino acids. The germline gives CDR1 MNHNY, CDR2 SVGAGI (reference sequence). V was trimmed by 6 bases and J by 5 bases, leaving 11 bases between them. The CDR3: CASSATVHQPQHF. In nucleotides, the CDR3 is TGTGCCAGCAGCGCAACAGTCCATCAGCCCCAGCATTTT.

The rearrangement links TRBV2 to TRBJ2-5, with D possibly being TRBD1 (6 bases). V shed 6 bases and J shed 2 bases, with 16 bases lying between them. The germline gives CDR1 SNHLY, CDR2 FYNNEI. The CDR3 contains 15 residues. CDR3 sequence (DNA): TGTGCCAGCAGGGCGGTTGGGGGCGGGCAAGAGACCCAGTACTTC. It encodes CASRAVGGGQETQYF.

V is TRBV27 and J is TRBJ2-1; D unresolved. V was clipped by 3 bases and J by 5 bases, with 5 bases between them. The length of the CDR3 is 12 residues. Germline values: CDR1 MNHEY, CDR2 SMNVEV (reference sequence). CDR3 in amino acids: CASSFPNNEQFF. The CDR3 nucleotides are TGTGCCAGCAGTTTCCCAAACAATGAGCAGTTCTTC.

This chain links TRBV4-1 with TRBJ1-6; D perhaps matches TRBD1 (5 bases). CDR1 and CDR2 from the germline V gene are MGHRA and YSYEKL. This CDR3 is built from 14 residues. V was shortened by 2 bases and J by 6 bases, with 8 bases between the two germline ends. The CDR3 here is CASSQQGGNSPLHF. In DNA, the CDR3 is TGCGCCAGCAGCCAACAGGGTGGTAATTCACCCCTCCACTTT.

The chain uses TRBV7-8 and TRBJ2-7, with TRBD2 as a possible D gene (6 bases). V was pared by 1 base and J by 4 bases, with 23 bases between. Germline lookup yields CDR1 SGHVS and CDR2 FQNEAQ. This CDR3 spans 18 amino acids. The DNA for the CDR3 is TGTGCCAGCAGCTTAGTCTACGGGGGTGAGGGTGAGAGGTACGAGCAGTACTTC. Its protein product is CASSLVYGGEGERYEQYF. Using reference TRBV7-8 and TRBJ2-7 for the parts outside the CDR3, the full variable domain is GAGVSQSPRYKVAKRGQDVALRCDPISGHVSLFWYQQALGQGPEFLTYFQNEAQLDKSGLPSDRFFAERPEGSVSTLKIQRTQQEDSAVYLCASSLVYGGEGERYEQYFGPGTRLTVT.

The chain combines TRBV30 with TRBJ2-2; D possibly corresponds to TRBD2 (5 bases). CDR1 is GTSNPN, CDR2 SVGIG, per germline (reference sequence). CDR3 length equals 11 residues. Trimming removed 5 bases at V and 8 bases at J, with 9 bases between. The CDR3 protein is CAWGESGELFF. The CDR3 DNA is TGTGCCTGGGGGGAGTCGGGGGAGCTGTTTTTT.

The CDR3 coding sequence is TGCGCCAGCAGCCAAGAGGGCCTTGGACAGGGCACAGATACGCAGTATTTT. It codes for CASSQEGLGQGTDTQYF. This sequence joins TRBV4-3 and TRBJ2-3; 7 nucleotides match TRBD1. J gave up 1 base and V 0 bases, and 7 bases lay outside the gene matches. The CDR3 consists of 17 residues. Germline CDR1 is LGHNA and CDR2 is YSLEER.

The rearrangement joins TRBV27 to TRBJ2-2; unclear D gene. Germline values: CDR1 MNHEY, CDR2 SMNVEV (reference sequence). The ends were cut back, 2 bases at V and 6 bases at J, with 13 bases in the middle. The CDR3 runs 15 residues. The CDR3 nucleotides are TGTGCCAGCAGTTTAGTCGGGTTAGCCCCCGGGGAGCTGTTTTTT. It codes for CASSLVGLAPGELFF.

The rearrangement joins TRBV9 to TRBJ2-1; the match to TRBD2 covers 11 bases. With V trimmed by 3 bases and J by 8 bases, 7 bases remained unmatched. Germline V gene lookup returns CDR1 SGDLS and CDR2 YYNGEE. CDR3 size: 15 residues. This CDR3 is CASSAPVAGGHEQFF. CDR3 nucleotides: TGTGCCAGCAGCGCCCCCGTAGCGGGGGGGCATGAGCAGTTCTTC. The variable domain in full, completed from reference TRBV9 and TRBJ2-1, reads DSGVTQTPKHLITATGQRVTLRCSPRSGDLSVYWYQQSLDQGLQFLIQYYNGEERAKGNILERFSAQQFPDLHSELNLSSLELGDSALYFCASSAPVAGGHEQFFGPGTRLTVL.

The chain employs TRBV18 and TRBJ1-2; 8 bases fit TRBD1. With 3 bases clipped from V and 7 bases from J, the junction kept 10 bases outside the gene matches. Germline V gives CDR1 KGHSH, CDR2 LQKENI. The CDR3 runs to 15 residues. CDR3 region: CASSPPSGGVSGYTF. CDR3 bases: TGTGCCAGCTCACCGCCCTCAGGGGGCGTGAGTGGCTACACCTTC.

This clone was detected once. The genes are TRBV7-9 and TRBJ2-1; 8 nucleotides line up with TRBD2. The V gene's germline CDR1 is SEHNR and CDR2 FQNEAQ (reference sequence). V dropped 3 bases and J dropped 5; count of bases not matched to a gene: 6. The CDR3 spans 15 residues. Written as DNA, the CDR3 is TGTGCCAGCAGCTTGTCTGCGGGGGGCAACAATGAGCAGTTCTTC. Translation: CASSLSAGGNNEQFF.

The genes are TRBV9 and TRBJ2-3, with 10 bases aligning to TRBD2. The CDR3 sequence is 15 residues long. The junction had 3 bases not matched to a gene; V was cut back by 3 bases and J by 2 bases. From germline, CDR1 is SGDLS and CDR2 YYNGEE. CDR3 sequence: CASSERGGVTDTQYF. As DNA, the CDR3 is TGTGCCAGCAGCGAGCGGGGGGGGGTCACAGATACGCAGTATTTT. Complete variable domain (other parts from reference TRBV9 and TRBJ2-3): DSGVTQTPKHLITATGQRVTLRCSPRSGDLSVYWYQQSLDQGLQFLIQYYNGEERAKGNILERFSAQQFPDLHSELNLSSLELGDSALYFCASSERGGVTDTQYFGPGTRLTVL.

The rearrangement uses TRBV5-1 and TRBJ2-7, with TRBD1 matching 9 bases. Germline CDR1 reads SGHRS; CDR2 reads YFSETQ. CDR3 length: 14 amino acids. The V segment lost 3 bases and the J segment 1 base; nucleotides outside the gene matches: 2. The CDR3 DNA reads TGCGCCAGCAGCTCGGACAGGGGTTCCTACGAGCAGTACTTC. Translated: CASSSDRGSYEQYF.

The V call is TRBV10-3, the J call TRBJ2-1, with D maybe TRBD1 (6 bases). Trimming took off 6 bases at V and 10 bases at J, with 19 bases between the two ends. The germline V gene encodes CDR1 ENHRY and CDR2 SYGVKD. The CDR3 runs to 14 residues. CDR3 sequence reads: CAIRTIEGEEEQFF. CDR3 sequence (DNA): TGTGCCATCAGGACAATTGAGGGGGAAGAAGAGCAGTTCTTC.

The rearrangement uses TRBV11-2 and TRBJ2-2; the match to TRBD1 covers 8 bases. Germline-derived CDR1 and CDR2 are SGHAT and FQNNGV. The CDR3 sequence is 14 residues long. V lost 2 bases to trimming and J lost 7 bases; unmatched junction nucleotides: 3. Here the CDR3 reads CASSLPGGFGELFF. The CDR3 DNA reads TGTGCCAGCAGCTTACCAGGGGGCTTCGGGGAGCTGTTTTTT.

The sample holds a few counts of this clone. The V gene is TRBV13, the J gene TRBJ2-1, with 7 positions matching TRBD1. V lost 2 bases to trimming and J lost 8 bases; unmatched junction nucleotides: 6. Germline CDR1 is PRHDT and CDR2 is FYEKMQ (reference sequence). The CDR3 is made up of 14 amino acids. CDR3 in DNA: TGTGCCAGCAGCTTACAGGGGGATCGCGATGAGCAGTTCTTC. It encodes CASSLQGDRDEQFF.